The source of this TCR beta chain is a study of OX40 agonist ivuxolimab in advanced cancers. About the study: The eligibility criteria allowed prior anti-PD-1, anti-PD-L1 or anti-CTLA-4 therapy, and under 50% had some.

Notes on this clone: Its antigen remains unidentified.

General study results and limits: More expanded clones were seen, on average, in CD8+ T cells than in CD4+. Dose levels from 0.1 to 3.0 mg/kg saw CD4+ and CD8+ blood T cells expand clonally by week 6.

CDR3 length equals 16 residues. The V and J ends lost 7 bases and 6 bases, in that order; junction bases with no gene match: 12. Germline V lookup: CDR1 MNHNY, CDR2 SVGAGI (reference sequence). No patient had autoimmune disease or received systemic immunosuppression. The table came from immunoSEQ multiplex PCR; TCRdb's copy has only in-frame clones and leaves some out. The repertoire consists of roughly 58,000 clones, with around 88% occurring once and the leading ten covering approximately 0.8%. V usage is TRBV6-6 and J usage is TRBJ2-1; TRBD2 agrees at 10 bases. This clonotype originated in an adult with an advanced solid tumor such as melanoma, head and neck, liver or kidney cancer. Sequenced here: CD4+ or CD8+ T cells sorted from blood, sampled in a trial of the OX40 agonist ivuxolimab. The CDR3 DNA reads TGTGCCAGCACCGCGCAGGGACTAGCGAATGGCAATGAGCAGTTCTTC. Amino acid sequence: CASTAQGLANGNEQFF.